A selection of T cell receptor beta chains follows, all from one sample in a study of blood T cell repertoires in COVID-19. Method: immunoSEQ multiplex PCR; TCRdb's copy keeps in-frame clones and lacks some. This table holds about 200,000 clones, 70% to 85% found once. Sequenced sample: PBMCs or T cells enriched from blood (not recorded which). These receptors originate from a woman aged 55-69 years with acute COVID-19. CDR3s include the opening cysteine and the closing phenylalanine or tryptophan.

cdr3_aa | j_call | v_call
CASSQGPTVGGDQETQYF | TRBJ2-5 | TRBV4-1
CASSPIMGAESLTDTQYF | TRBJ2-3 | TRBV4-2
CASRLVRGGPLNEQFF | TRBJ2-1 | TRBV12-2
CASSRTGGITDTQYF | TRBJ2-3 | TRBV5-4
CASSMDFSSTDTQYF | TRBJ2-3 | TRBV7-2
CASSSPGTGGEAFF | TRBJ1-1 | TRBV6-5
CASSMEYSYGYTF | TRBJ1-2 | TRBV19
CASSLQGHLTGNTIYF | TRBJ1-3 | TRBV5-6
CASRRGGTQYF | TRBJ2-3 | TRBV27
CASSLFAVSSGANVLTF | TRBJ2-6 | TRBV5-1
CASSEPTGTQYF | TRBJ2-3 | TRBV2
CATSEQPGLAKTYNEQFF | TRBJ2-1 | TRBV24-1
CAARGPVTLNYGYTF | TRBJ1-2 | TRBV28
CASSESLRTSGGELFF | TRBJ2-2 | TRBV10-1
CATSRGYEAGAGEKLFF | TRBJ1-4 | TRBV15
CASSSRGGVDTQYF | TRBJ2-3 | TRBV18
CASSPHRDRGTGFEKLFF | TRBJ1-4 | TRBV5-1